Listed here are 5 T cell receptor beta chains from one sample, sequenced in a study of blood T cell repertoires in COVID-19. This table comes from immunoSEQ multiplex PCR, and its TCRdb copy is limited to in-frame clones, with some not included. The data show approximately 260,000 clones, 90% seen once. The specimen was peripheral blood. The source of these receptors is an older woman with COVID-19, enrolled during active disease.

The V call is TRBV9, the J call TRBJ1-4; TRBD1 agrees at 7 bases. V shed 4 bases, J shed 8 bases, and the junction held 14 bases outside the gene matches. The CDR3 runs to 16 residues. Germline V gene lookup returns CDR1 SGDLS and CDR2 YYNGEE. The CDR3, as DNA: TGTGCCAGCAGCCCCCAGACAGGGAGTTCCGACGAAAAACTGTTTTTT. It codes for CASSPQTGSSDEKLFF.

This rearrangement joins TRBV6-2 or TRBV6-3 to TRBJ1-1, with TRBD1 as a possible D gene (5 bases). The germline V gene has CDR1 MNHEY and CDR2 SVGEGT. The CDR3 runs 13 residues. V dropped 6 bases and J dropped 8 bases, with 16 bases sitting between them. CDR3 sequence (DNA): TGTGCCAGCAGCAAAACCAGACAGCTCGAAGCTTTCTTT. As protein: CASSKTRQLEAFF.

The genes are TRBV27 and TRBJ1-1; D not certain. The CDR3 contains 13 residues. The germline V and J ends were trimmed by 2 bases and 5 bases, with 9 bases remaining between them. From germline, CDR1 is MNHEY and CDR2 SMNVEV (reference sequence). This CDR3 is CASSLGGHTEAFF. The CDR3 DNA reads as TGTGCCAGCAGTTTAGGCGGTCATACTGAAGCTTTCTTT.

The gene calls are TRBV3-1 (or the pseudogene TRBV3-2) and TRBJ1-3, with no clear D. CDR1 LGHDT and CDR2 YNNKEL come from the germline V gene (reference sequence). Trimming shortened V by 1 base and J by 6 bases, and 4 bases separated the two germline ends. The CDR3 extends over 12 amino acids. The CDR3 loop is CASSQAQNTIYF. In nucleotides, the CDR3 is TGTGCCAGCAGCCAAGCACAAAACACCATATATTTT.

The chain joins TRBV3-1 (or the pseudogene TRBV3-2) to TRBJ1-2; D is ambiguous. With 6 bases removed from V and 4 bases from J, the gap between germline ends came to 33 bases. CDR3 size: 20 residues. The germline CDR1 and CDR2 sequences are LGHDT and YNNKEL (reference sequence). The CDR3 DNA reads TGTGCCAGCAGTCAACTCCCTACAAGCGTAGGAAGGCGGCCCGGCTATGGCTACACCTTC. This gives the protein CASSQLPTSVGRRPGYGYTF.